This T cell receptor beta chain was captured in a study of blood T cells in healthy people across ages. A J-beta primer mix and a sample-barcoded 5' primer were used in a second PCR of roughly 6 to 12 cycles. TCRdb analysed the 5' RACE reads with MiXCR anew, one entry per CDR3 protein. The sample yields fewer than 800,000 distinct CDR3 sequences, 32% seen once. Study-wide findings and caveats: Strong correlation linked observed beta diversity and percent naive T cells. Donors of long life had a larger count of naive CD4+ cells and greater diversity than aged donors.

Trimming pared 6 bases from V and 11 bases from J, leaving 27 bases between. The CDR3 extends over 16 amino acids. As regards this clonotype: Its matching antigen is unknown.

This TCR derives from a woman aged 80 or older in good health. The specimen was blood. J is TRBJ2-3 and V is TRBV12-3 or TRBV12-4; D not certain. CDR3 DNA sequence: TGTGCCAGCAGCCAATTGTTGGTCGCAAGCACAGATGTGCAGTATTTT. Protein sequence: CASSQLLVASTDVQYF.